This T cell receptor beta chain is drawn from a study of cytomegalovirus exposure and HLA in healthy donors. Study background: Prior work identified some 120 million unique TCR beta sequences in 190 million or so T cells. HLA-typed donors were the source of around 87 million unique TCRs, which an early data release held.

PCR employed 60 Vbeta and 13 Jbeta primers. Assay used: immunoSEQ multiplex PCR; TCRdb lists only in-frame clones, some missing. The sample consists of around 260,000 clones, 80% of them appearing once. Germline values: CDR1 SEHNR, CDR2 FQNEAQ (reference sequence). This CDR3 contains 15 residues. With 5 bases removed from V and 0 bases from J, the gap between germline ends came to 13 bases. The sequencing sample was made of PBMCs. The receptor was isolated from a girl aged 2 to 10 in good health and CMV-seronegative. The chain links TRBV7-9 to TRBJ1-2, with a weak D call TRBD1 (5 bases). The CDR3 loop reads CASSHRTRTNYGYTF. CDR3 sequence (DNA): TGTGCCAGCAGCCATAGGACACGAACTAACTATGGCTACACCTTC. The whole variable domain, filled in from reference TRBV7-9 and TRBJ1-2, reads DTGVSQNPRHKITKRGQNVTFRCDPISEHNRLYWYRQTLGQGPEFLTYFQNEAQLEKSRLLSDRFSAERPKGSFSTLEIQRTEQGDSAMYLCASSHRTRTNYGYTFGSGTRLTVV.